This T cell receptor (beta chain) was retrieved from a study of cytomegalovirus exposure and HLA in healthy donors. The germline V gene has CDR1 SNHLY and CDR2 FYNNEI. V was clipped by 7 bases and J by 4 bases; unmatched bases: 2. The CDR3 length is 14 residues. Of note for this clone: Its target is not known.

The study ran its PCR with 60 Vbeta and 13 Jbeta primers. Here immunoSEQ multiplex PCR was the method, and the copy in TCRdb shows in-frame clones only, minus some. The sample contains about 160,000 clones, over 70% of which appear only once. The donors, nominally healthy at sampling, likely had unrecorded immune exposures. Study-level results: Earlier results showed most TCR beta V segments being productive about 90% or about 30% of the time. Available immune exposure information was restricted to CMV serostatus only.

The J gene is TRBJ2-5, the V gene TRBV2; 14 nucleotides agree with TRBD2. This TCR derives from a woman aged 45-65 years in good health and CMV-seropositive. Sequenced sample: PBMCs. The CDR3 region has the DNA TGTGCCAGCAAAGGACTAGCGGGGGGAGAGACCCAGTACTTC. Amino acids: CASKGLAGGETQYF.